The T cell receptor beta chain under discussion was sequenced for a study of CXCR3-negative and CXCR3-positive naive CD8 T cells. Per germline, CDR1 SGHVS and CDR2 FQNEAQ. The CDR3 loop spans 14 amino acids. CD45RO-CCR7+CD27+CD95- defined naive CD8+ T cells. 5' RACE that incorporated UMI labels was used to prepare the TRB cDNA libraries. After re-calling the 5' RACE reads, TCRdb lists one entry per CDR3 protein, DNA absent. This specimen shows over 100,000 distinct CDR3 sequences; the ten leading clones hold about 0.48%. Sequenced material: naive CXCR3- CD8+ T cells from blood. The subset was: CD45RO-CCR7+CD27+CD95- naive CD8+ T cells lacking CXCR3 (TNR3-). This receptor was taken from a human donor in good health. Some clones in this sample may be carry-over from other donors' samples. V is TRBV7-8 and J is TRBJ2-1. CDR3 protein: CASSLGPENNEQFF.